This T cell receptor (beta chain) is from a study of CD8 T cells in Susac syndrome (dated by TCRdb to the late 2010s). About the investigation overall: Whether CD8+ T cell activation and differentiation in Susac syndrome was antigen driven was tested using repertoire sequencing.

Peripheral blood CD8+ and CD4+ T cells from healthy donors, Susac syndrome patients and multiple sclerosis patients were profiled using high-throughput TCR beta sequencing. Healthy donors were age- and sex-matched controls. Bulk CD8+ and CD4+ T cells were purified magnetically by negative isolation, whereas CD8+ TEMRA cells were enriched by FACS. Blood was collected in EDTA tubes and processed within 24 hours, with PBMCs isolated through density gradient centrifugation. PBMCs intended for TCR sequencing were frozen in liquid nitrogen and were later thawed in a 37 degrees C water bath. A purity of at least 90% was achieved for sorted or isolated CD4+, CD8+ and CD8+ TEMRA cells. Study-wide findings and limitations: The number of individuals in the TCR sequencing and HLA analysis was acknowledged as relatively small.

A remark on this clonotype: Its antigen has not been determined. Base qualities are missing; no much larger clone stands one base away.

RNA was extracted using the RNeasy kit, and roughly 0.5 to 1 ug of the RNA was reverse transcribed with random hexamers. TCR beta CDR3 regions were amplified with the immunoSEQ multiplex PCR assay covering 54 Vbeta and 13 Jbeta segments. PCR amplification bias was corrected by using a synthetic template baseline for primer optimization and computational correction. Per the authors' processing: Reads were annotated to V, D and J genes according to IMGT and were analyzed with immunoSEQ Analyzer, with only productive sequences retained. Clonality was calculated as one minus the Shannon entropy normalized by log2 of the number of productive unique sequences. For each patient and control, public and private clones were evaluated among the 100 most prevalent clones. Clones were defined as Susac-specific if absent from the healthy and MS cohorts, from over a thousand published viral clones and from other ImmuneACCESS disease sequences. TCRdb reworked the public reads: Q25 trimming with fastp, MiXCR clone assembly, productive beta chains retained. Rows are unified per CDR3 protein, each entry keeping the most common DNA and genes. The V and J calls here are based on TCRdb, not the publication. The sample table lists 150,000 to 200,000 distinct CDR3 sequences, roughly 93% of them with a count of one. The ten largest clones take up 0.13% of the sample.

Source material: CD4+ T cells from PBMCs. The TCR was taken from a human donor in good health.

The sequence in DNA is TGCAGTGGTGAGACCCAGGGAAACGAGCAGTACTTC. The encoded protein is CSGETQGNEQYF. The rearrangement combines TRBV20-1 with TRBJ2-7; possibly the D gene is TRBD1, per 5 matching bases. Via the germline V gene (reference sequence), CDR1 is DFQATT and CDR2 SNEGSKA. V is pared back by 7 bases and J by 5 bases, with 15 bases lying between the germline termini. Counted from cysteine to phenylalanine, this CDR3 has 12 amino acids. Only the CDR3 region is kept as DNA, spanning 36 bases read in frame from base 1.